One sample yielded the 3 T cell receptor beta chains listed below, sequenced in a study of blood T cell repertoires in COVID-19. Here immunoSEQ multiplex PCR was the method, and the copy in TCRdb shows in-frame clones only, minus some. This sample has about 300,000 clones, with roughly 91% found just once. The sample taken for sequencing was peripheral blood. Receptor source: a woman aged 25-40 years with COVID-19, enrolled during active disease.

J is TRBJ2-5 and V is TRBV3-1 (or the pseudogene TRBV3-2), with D possibly TRBD2 on 6 matching bases. Germline V lookup: CDR1 LGHDT, CDR2 YNNKEL (reference sequence). Trimming stripped 1 base from V and 5 bases from J, with 14 bases between. The CDR3 runs to 15 residues. The CDR3 DNA reads TGTGCCAGCAGCCAAGTGGCCACGGGGGAGGAGACCCAGTACTTC. Residues: CASSQVATGEETQYF.

This chain joins TRBV9 and TRBJ1-2, with D uncertain. The CDR3 runs to 16 residues. V lost 3 bases and J 0 bases, leaving 15 bases between the germline ends. The germline V gene encodes CDR1 SGDLS and CDR2 YYNGEE. CDR3 region: CASSATRGTSNYGYTF. As DNA, the CDR3 is TGTGCCAGCAGCGCAACGCGCGGCACATCTAACTATGGCTACACCTTC.

V is TRBV7-9 and J is TRBJ1-1; possibly TRBD1 for D (5 bases). Germline V gene lookup returns CDR1 SEHNR and CDR2 FQNEAQ (reference sequence). The CDR3 spans 14 residues. Trimming shortened V by 7 bases and J by 2 bases, and 14 bases separated the two germline ends. CDR3 amino acids: CASTRSRANTEAFF. CDR3 sequence (DNA): TGTGCCAGCACCCGAAGCAGGGCCAACACTGAAGCTTTCTTT.